Each of the 18 T cell receptor beta chains below was sequenced from the same sample in a study of OX40 agonist ivuxolimab in advanced cancers. The repertoire was sequenced with immunoSEQ multiplex PCR; TCRdb's copy has only in-frame clones and lacks some. This sample has about 49,000 clones; 75% to 90% occur once, and the top ten carry around 21%. Specimen: CD4+ or CD8+ T cells sorted from blood, collected in a trial of the OX40 agonist ivuxolimab. Receptor source: an adult with an advanced solid tumor such as melanoma, head and neck, liver or kidney cancer.

This chain links TRBV6-6 with TRBJ1-1; TRBD1 might be the D (5 bases). The CDR3 extends over 16 amino acids. CDR1 MNHNY and CDR2 SVGAGI come from the germline V gene (reference sequence). V lost 6 bases and J 1 base, leaving 18 bases between the germline ends. In DNA, the CDR3 is TGTGCCAGCAGCGTGGTAGGGAGCGGGGCGAACACTGAAGCTTTCTTT. Translating it yields CASSVVGSGANTEAFF.

This rearrangement joins TRBV6-5 to TRBJ1-2; D gene ambiguous. Trimming removed 0 bases from V and 3 bases from J, with 11 bases in between. CDR1 and CDR2 from the germline V gene are MNHEY and SVGAGI. The CDR3 is 15 amino acids. CDR3 sequence reads: CASSYSPGSHYGYTF. CDR3 bases: TGTGCCAGCAGTTACTCGCCCGGCTCCCACTATGGCTACACCTTC.

The V gene is TRBV9, the J gene TRBJ2-7; TRBD1 agrees at 7 bases. CDR3 length: 14 amino acids. The V gene's germline CDR1 is SGDLS and CDR2 YYNGEE. The J segment lost 1 base and the V segment lost 1 base, leaving 2 bases of the junction unmatched. Written as DNA, the CDR3 is TGTGCCAGCAGCGTACGGGACAGATCCTACGAGCAGTACTTC. Amino acids: CASSVRDRSYEQYF. Together with reference TRBV9 and TRBJ2-7, the CDR3 gives the full variable domain: DSGVTQTPKHLITATGQRVTLRCSPRSGDLSVYWYQQSLDQGLQFLIQYYNGEERAKGNILERFSAQQFPDLHSELNLSSLELGDSALYFCASSVRDRSYEQYFGPGTRLTVT.

The chain carries TRBV27 and TRBJ1-1; D is unresolved. CDR3 length equals 13 residues. CDR1 and CDR2 from the germline V gene are MNHEY and SMNVEV (reference sequence). Trimming shortened V by 2 bases and J by 1 base, and 5 bases separated the two germline ends. The CDR3 DNA is TGTGCCAGCAGTTTACTGGGGAACACTGAAGCTTTCTTT. It translates to CASSLLGNTEAFF.

The chain couples TRBV28 to TRBJ2-1; D unclear. The germline gives CDR1 MDHEN, CDR2 SYDVKM. The CDR3 consists of 15 residues. Trimming cost V 5 bases and J 6 bases, with 17 bases left between them. This CDR3 reads CASSPPDGLLNEQFF. The CDR3 nucleotides are TGTGCCAGCAGTCCCCCGGACGGCTTACTCAATGAGCAGTTCTTC. Full variable domain (remainder filled in from reference TRBV28 and TRBJ2-1): DVKVTQSSRYLVKRTGEKVFLECVQDMDHENMFWYRQDPGLGLRLIYFSYDVKMKEKGDIPEGYSVSREKKERFSLILESASTNQTSMYLCASSPPDGLLNEQFFGPGTRLTVL.

This clone was seen a single time. The V and J genes are TRBV9 and TRBJ2-3; tentative D call: TRBD1 (6 bases). Between the trimmed V and J ends, which lost 0 bases and 2 bases, there was a span of 7 bases. The germline V gene has CDR1 SGDLS and CDR2 YYNGEE. The CDR3 totals 14 residues. For the CDR3, the DNA is TGTGCCAGCAGCGTAGACAGGGTCACAGATACGCAGTATTTT. It is translated as CASSVDRVTDTQYF.

The chain recombines TRBV27 with TRBJ1-2, with D tentatively TRBD1 (5 bases). The CDR3 spans 13 residues. V lost 3 bases, J lost 6 bases, and 11 bases lay in between. The germline CDR1 and CDR2 sequences are MNHEY and SMNVEV (reference sequence). The CDR3 here is CASSLWGKDGYTF. The CDR3, as DNA: TGTGCCAGCAGTTTGTGGGGGAAGGATGGCTACACCTTC.

The chain couples TRBV2 to TRBJ2-1; 7 nucleotides match TRBD1. The germline V gene has CDR1 SNHLY and CDR2 FYNNEI. V lost 4 bases, J lost 8 bases, and 17 bases stayed unmatched. The CDR3 covers 17 residues. The CDR3 spells CASSARTGVRGGYEQFF. The CDR3 bases are TGTGCCAGCAGTGCCAGAACAGGGGTTAGAGGGGGTTATGAGCAGTTCTTC.

J is TRBJ1-2 and V is TRBV9; D possibly corresponds to TRBD1 (6 bases). Per germline, CDR1 SGDLS and CDR2 YYNGEE. V was pared by 0 bases and J by 2 bases, with 11 bases between. The CDR3 runs 15 residues. The DNA of the CDR3 is TGTGCCAGCAGCGTAGAAGGGGGAGGCAACTATGGCTACACCTTC. It is translated as CASSVEGGGNYGYTF.

This sequence joins TRBV6-1 and TRBJ1-2; D is ambiguous. Germline V lookup: CDR1 MNHNS, CDR2 SASEGT. V lost 2 bases and J 4 bases, leaving 11 bases between the germline ends. The CDR3 runs to 14 residues. The CDR3 spells CASSEIRWVYGYTF. The CDR3 nucleotides read TGTGCCAGCAGTGAAATCCGATGGGTCTATGGCTACACCTTC.

This rearrangement joins TRBV5-8 to TRBJ1-1; D remains ambiguous. V was trimmed by 0 bases and J by 6 bases, leaving 12 bases between them. Germline V CDR1 and CDR2: SGHTS, YDEGEE. The CDR3 contains 14 residues. This CDR3 is CASSLAGLHSEAFF. CDR3 DNA sequence: TGTGCCAGCAGCTTGGCGGGATTACACTCTGAAGCTTTCTTT.

The chain has TRBV2 and TRBJ1-2; a weak D match, TRBD1 (6 bases). CDR1 SNHLY and CDR2 FYNNEI come from the germline V gene. CDR3 size: 14 residues. V shed 8 bases and J shed 3 bases, with 16 bases lying between them. The CDR3 sequence is CASYGTPVHYGYTF. CDR3 coding DNA: TGTGCCAGCTACGGGACACCAGTTCACTATGGCTACACCTTC.

This chain joins TRBV15 and TRBJ1-1; 10 bases are shared with TRBD1. The CDR3 runs 19 residues. J was trimmed by 3 bases and V by 0 bases; bases with no gene match: 13. From germline, CDR1 is LNHNV and CDR2 YYDKDF (reference sequence). The CDR3 DNA follows: TGTGCCACCAGCAGAGATATGGGGACTGGGACAGGGGAGGACACTGAAGCTTTCTTT. Translation: CATSRDMGTGTGEDTEAFF.

This chain joins TRBV19 and TRBJ1-1; D unresolved. The CDR3 spans 15 residues. Trimming left V 6 bases short and J 5 bases short, with 19 bases between. Germline CDR1 and CDR2: LNHDA and SQIVND (reference sequence). In DNA, the CDR3 is TGTGCCAGTAGCGAGATGAAGGGTGGGTGGACTGAAGCTTTCTTT. The encoded protein is CASSEMKGGWTEAFF.

A few counts support this clone. This chain joins TRBV28 and TRBJ2-7, with D possibly being TRBD2 (5 bases). The CDR3 is 11 residues long. Germline V gene sequence: CDR1 MDHEN, CDR2 SYDVKM. V lost 6 bases, J lost 3 bases, and 6 bases lay in between. CDR3 sequence: CASSRGYEQYV. As DNA, the CDR3 is TGTGCCAGCAGCCGGGGCTACGAGCAGTACGTC.

The chain is built from TRBV2 and TRBJ2-1; D gene unclear. CDR1 and CDR2 (germline): SNHLY, FYNNEI. The V end was cut by 7 bases, the J end by 0 bases, with 16 bases between. This CDR3 is built from 16 residues. The CDR3 nucleotides are TGTGCCAGCAAGGTGGGCCTCACGAGCTCCTACAATGAGCAGTTCTTC. Translating it yields CASKVGLTSSYNEQFF.

The rearrangement links TRBV5-1 to TRBJ2-1; D is perhaps TRBD2 (6 bases). The CDR3 runs 14 residues. V lost 0 bases, J lost 7 bases, and 11 bases lay in between. Germline loops: CDR1 SGHRS, CDR2 YFSETQ. CDR3 DNA: TGCGCCAGCAGCTTGGATGCAGGGAGGAATGAGCAGTTCTTC. This sequence encodes CASSLDAGRNEQFF.

This chain links TRBV6-6 with TRBJ1-4, with TRBD1 as a possible D gene (6 bases). The germline CDR1 and CDR2 sequences are MNHNY and SVGAGI (reference sequence). The CDR3 length is 16 residues. V was cut by 2 bases and J by 0 bases, with 10 bases left in between. The CDR3 coding sequence is TGTGCCAGCAGTTACCCTCGGACAGCAACTAATGAAAAACTGTTTTTT. It is translated as CASSYPRTATNEKLFF.